A single TCR beta chain is shown here with its context. Its antigen is not known. The CDR3 has 14 amino acids. Trimming took off 3 bases at V and 2 bases at J, with 9 bases between the two ends. CDR1 and CDR2 (germline): SGHNT, YENEEA. Here immunoSEQ multiplex PCR was the method, and the copy in TCRdb shows in-frame clones only, minus some. In the table there are some 95,000 clones, approximately 90% of which are singletons. These data are taken from a study of PD-1 blockade in classical Hodgkin lymphoma. Overall study findings and caveats: Causes of the repertoire differences remain undefined, possibly disease activity or prior therapy.

The time point here: cycle 4 day 1 (C4D1), after about 6 weeks of nivolumab. The patients all showed relapse after autologous stem cell transplantation, while their brentuximab vedotin exposure varied. This sample comprised peripheral blood mononuclear cells (PBMCs), obtained before the fourth cycle of nivolumab. The V call is TRBV11-3, the J call TRBJ2-3; D is uncertain. The receptor's source is a human donor with classical Hodgkin lymphoma. The CDR3 DNA sequence: TGTGCCAGCAGCTTCGGCGGCTTCACAGATACGCAGTATTTT. Translated: CASSFGGFTDTQYF.